One sample yielded the 27 T cell receptor beta chains listed below, sequenced in a study of early T cells in non-severe SARS-CoV-2 infection. A single record per CDR3 protein comes from TCRdb applying MiXCR to the 5' RACE reads. The table lists 60,000 or so distinct CDR3 sequences, roughly 13% of them singletons, with under 1.5% in the top ten. The sample consisted of whole blood, taken at baseline. Receptors originate from an adult who was a healthcare worker with PCR-confirmed SARS-CoV-2 infection or an uninfected control (not recorded which).

The V call is TRBV20-1, the J call TRBJ2-3; 13 bases map to TRBD2. CDR1 and CDR2 (germline): DFQATT, SNEGSKA (reference sequence). The CDR3 has 16 residues. Germline trimming cut 5 bases from V and 5 bases from J; bases unmatched to any gene: 10. The CDR3 spells CSADPLAGGQLDTQYF. For the CDR3, the DNA is TGCAGTGCTGACCCACTAGCGGGAGGGCAATTAGATACGCAGTATTTT.

The gene calls are TRBV7-8 and TRBJ1-2; no clear D. The CDR3 runs to 15 residues. Per germline, CDR1 SGHVS and CDR2 FQNEAQ. V dropped 3 bases and J dropped 5 bases, with 16 bases sitting between them. The CDR3 DNA follows: TGTGCCAGCAGCTTGGGCGGGGTCATGCGGTATGGCTACACCTTC. Translated: CASSLGGVMRYGYTF.

This rearrangement joins TRBV18 to TRBJ1-1; D uncertain. CDR3 length: 14 residues. Germline V CDR1 and CDR2: KGHSH, LQKENI. Trimming left V 3 bases short and J 1 base short, with 9 bases between. This CDR3 is CASSPTDGNTEAFF. The DNA of the CDR3 is TGTGCCAGCTCACCTACCGACGGGAACACTGAAGCTTTCTTT.

This clonotype was found a few times. J is TRBJ2-3 and V is TRBV19, with 10 bases matching TRBD2. The CDR3 loop spans 16 amino acids. Germline V gives CDR1 LNHDA, CDR2 SQIVND (reference sequence). V trimming: 6 bases; J trimming: 5 bases; junction bases outside the gene matches: 11. The CDR3 region is CASSPPLAGSGDTQYF. The CDR3 coding sequence is TGTGCCAGTAGCCCCCCACTAGCGGGATCGGGAGATACGCAGTATTTT.

The genes are TRBV12-3 or TRBV12-4 and TRBJ2-2; 10 bases fit TRBD1. The CDR3 has 15 amino acids. The J segment lost 2 bases and the V segment lost 5 bases, leaving 2 bases of the junction unmatched. DNA for the CDR3: TGTGCCAGCAGTAGGGACAGGGGAAACACCGGGGAGCTGTTTTTT. This codes for CASSRDRGNTGELFF.

This clonotype has only a few counts. The chain links TRBV11-2 to TRBJ2-7; 7 nucleotides line up with TRBD1. From germline, CDR1 is SGHAT and CDR2 FQNNGV. The ends lost 6 bases at V and 3 bases at J; junction bases unmatched: 5. CDR3 length: 13 residues. The CDR3 nucleotides are TGTGCCAGCAGTTTCGGGACAGACTACGAGCAGTACTTC. It yields the protein CASSFGTDYEQYF. The variable domain in full, with the rest retrieved from reference TRBV11-2 and TRBJ2-7, is EAGVAQSPRYKIIEKRQSVAFWCNPISGHATLYWYQQILGQGPKLLIQFQNNGVVDDSQLPKDRFSAERLKGVDSTLKIQPAKLEDSAVYLCASSFGTDYEQYFGPGTRLTVT.

This clonotype was recorded many times. This chain uses TRBV10-3 with TRBJ1-5, with no clear D. Germline assignment: CDR1 ENHRY and CDR2 SYGVKD. The CDR3 extends over 12 amino acids. The V end was cut by 8 bases, the J end by 3 bases, with 8 bases between. CDR3: CAIGPNNQPQHF. CDR3 sequence (DNA): TGTGCCATCGGTCCCAACAATCAGCCCCAGCATTTT.

In its sample, this clonotype was seen a few times. The chain couples TRBV7-2 to TRBJ2-5; unclear D gene. CDR1 is SGHTA and CDR2 is FQGNSA in the germline V gene. CDR3 size: 13 residues. The V end was cut by 2 bases, the J end by 5 bases, with 9 bases between. The CDR3 DNA reads TGTGCCAGCAGCTTAATGGTTAGGGAGACCCAGTACTTC. It encodes CASSLMVRETQYF. The entire variable domain, with the rest obtained from reference TRBV7-2 and TRBJ2-5, is as follows: GAGVSQSPSNKVTEKGKDVELRCDPISGHTALYWYRQSLGQGLEFLIYFQGNSAPDKSGLPSDRFSAERTGGSVSTLTIQRTQQEDSAVYLCASSLMVRETQYFGPGTRLLVL.

This clonotype has ten or more counts. This sequence joins TRBV24-1 and TRBJ2-2; 8 nucleotides agree with TRBD2. The V segment lost 1 base and the J segment 6 bases; nucleotides outside the gene matches: 6. The germline V gene encodes CDR1 KGHDR and CDR2 SFDVKD. The CDR3 extends over 16 amino acids. The CDR3 DNA reads TGTGCCACCAGTGATTTCCGGGAGGGCTCGTCCGGGGAGCTGTTTTTT. It translates to CATSDFREGSSGELFF.

This clonotype was found many times. This rearrangement joins TRBV25-1 to TRBJ2-3; D is perhaps TRBD1 (6 bases). The CDR3 spans 16 residues. Germline V gene data show CDR1 as MGHDK and CDR2 as SYGVNS. The ends were cut back, 1 base at V and 2 bases at J, with 13 bases in the middle. CDR3 in amino acids: CASSELGDTLTDTQYF. The CDR3 nucleotides read TGTGCCAGCAGTGAATTGGGGGACACCCTCACAGATACGCAGTATTTT.

The genes are TRBV29-1 and TRBJ1-1; tentatively, D is TRBD1 (5 bases). Germline V CDR1 and CDR2: SQVTM, ANQGSEA. With 7 bases removed from V and 2 bases from J, the gap between germline ends came to 11 bases. CDR3 length: 12 amino acids. CDR3 sequence reads: CSGFDSNTEAFF. The CDR3, as DNA: TGCAGCGGATTCGACAGTAACACTGAAGCTTTCTTT.

The rearrangement links TRBV6-2 or TRBV6-3 to TRBJ1-1; D may be TRBD1 (6 bases). The V end lost 6 bases, the J end lost 7 bases, and 18 bases lay between the germline ends. CDR1 is MNHEY, CDR2 SVGEGT, per germline. The CDR3 covers 14 residues. The CDR3 loop is CASSNGGHLFEAFF. Here the CDR3 DNA reads TGTGCCAGCAGCAATGGGGGGCACCTCTTTGAAGCTTTCTTT.

There are many counts of this clonotype. The CDR3, as DNA: TGTGCCTGGAGGTGGACTAGCGGGGGCTACGAGCAGTACTTC. Translation gives CAWRWTSGGYEQYF. V and J are TRBV30 and TRBJ2-7; 13 bases line up with TRBD2. CDR3 size: 14 residues. Germline CDR1 is GTSNPN and CDR2 is SVGIG (reference sequence). V lost 3 bases and J lost 3; bases outside the gene matches: 2.

This clonotype appeared a few times. The rearrangement links TRBV10-3 to TRBJ1-4; D gene unclear. The CDR3 loop spans 14 amino acids. Trimming shortened V by 0 bases and J by 8 bases, and 10 bases separated the two germline ends. Germline V gene data show CDR1 as ENHRY and CDR2 as SYGVKD. This CDR3 reads CAISESTGEEKLFF. The DNA for the CDR3 is TGTGCCATCAGTGAGTCGACTGGGGAAGAAAAACTGTTTTTT.

The V and J genes are TRBV2 and TRBJ2-3; TRBD2 aligns across 7 bases. This CDR3 has 14 residues. Germline lookup yields CDR1 SNHLY and CDR2 FYNNEI. V was pared by 6 bases and J by 0 bases, with 3 bases of the junction left unmatched. The CDR3 DNA is TGTGCCAGCAGACCACTAGCGAGCACAGATACGCAGTATTTT. It translates to CASRPLASTDTQYF. The full variable domain, its missing parts supplied by reference TRBV2 and TRBJ2-3, is EPEVTQTPSHQVTQMGQEVILRCVPISNHLYFYWYRQILGQKVEFLVSFYNNEISEKSEIFDDQFSVERPDGSNFTLKIRSTKLEDSAMYFCASRPLASTDTQYFGPGTRLTVL.

This clonotype was observed a few times. The genes are TRBV30 and TRBJ2-7, with D possibly being TRBD2 (6 bases). The germline V gene encodes CDR1 GTSNPN and CDR2 SVGIG (reference sequence). The CDR3 sequence is 14 residues long. Trimming stripped 2 bases from V and 2 bases from J, with 13 bases between. In DNA, the CDR3 is TGTGCCTGGAGTCCCGGACTATCCCCCTACGAGCAGTACTTC. Residues: CAWSPGLSPYEQYF.

The J gene is TRBJ2-7, the V gene TRBV20-1; 12 bases are shared with TRBD1. After removal of 5 bases from V and 3 bases from J, the junction contained 11 bases not matched to a gene. Germline CDR1 is DFQATT and CDR2 is SNEGSKA (reference sequence). The CDR3 sequence is 16 residues long. The CDR3 reads CSAGVPGQGANYEQYF. The CDR3 DNA reads as TGCAGTGCTGGGGTCCCGGGACAGGGGGCAAACTACGAGCAGTACTTC.

The rearrangement links TRBV27 to TRBJ2-1, with a possible D match to TRBD1 (6 bases). Germline V gives CDR1 MNHEY, CDR2 SMNVEV (reference sequence). Trimming pared 0 bases from V and 4 bases from J, leaving 10 bases between. The CDR3 has 15 residues. Here the CDR3 reads CASSLSPGHYNEQFF. The CDR3 coding sequence is TGTGCCAGCAGTTTATCCCCGGGACATTACAATGAGCAGTTCTTC.

This clonotype was counted ten times or more. The chain carries TRBV27 and TRBJ2-1, with 7 positions matching TRBD2. This CDR3 region has 16 residues. With V trimmed by 3 bases and J by 0 bases, 5 bases remained unmatched. Germline assignment: CDR1 MNHEY and CDR2 SMNVEV (reference sequence). DNA for the CDR3: TGTGCCAGCAGTTTGGCGGGAGCCCTCTCCTACAATGAGCAGTTCTTC. Protein product: CASSLAGALSYNEQFF.

The V and J genes are TRBV18 and TRBJ1-3, with D perhaps matching TRBD1 (6 bases). CDR1 is KGHSH, CDR2 LQKENI, per germline. The V and J ends lost 3 bases and 1 base respectively, with 13 bases between them. This CDR3 has 16 residues. CDR3 bases: TGTGCCAGCTCACCGGAGGGGGTCGTTTCTGGAAACACCATATATTTT. It translates to CASSPEGVVSGNTIYF.

The rearrangement links TRBV20-1 to TRBJ1-4; 7 bases are a match to TRBD1. V was pared by 4 bases and J by 4 bases, with 12 bases of the junction left unmatched. The CDR3 contains 16 residues. CDR1 DFQATT and CDR2 SNEGSKA come from the germline V gene (reference sequence). The CDR3 DNA sequence: TGCAGTGCTATGGGACAGCGGACAGTGCTTAATGAAAAACTGTTTTTT. Protein sequence: CSAMGQRTVLNEKLFF.

This clonotype has at least ten counts. The rearrangement joins TRBV5-1 to TRBJ2-7, with 9 bases identical to TRBD2. V lost 4 bases, J lost 0 bases, and 5 bases stayed unmatched. Germline-derived CDR1 and CDR2 are SGHRS and YFSETQ. The CDR3 has 15 residues. Written as DNA, the CDR3 is TGCGCCAGCAGCCTTAGCGGGGGTAGCTCCTACGAGCAGTACTTC. Protein sequence: CASSLSGGSSYEQYF.

There are many counts of this clonotype. This chain uses TRBV27 with TRBJ2-1, with 7 bases matching TRBD2. The CDR3 is made up of 18 amino acids. Germline loops: CDR1 MNHEY, CDR2 SMNVEV (reference sequence). V was pared by 3 bases and J by 4 bases, with 15 bases of the junction left unmatched. The CDR3 reads CASSFRFPSGTSYNEQFF. The CDR3 nucleotides are TGTGCCAGCAGTTTTCGTTTCCCTAGCGGAACCAGTTACAATGAGCAGTTCTTC.

The chain uses TRBV12-3 or TRBV12-4 and TRBJ1-6; 7 nucleotides agree with TRBD1. The CDR3 sequence is 14 residues long. The ends lost 6 bases at V and 7 bases at J; junction bases unmatched: 6. The CDR3 DNA reads as TGTGCCAGCAGGGGGGACAGTAGAAATTCACCCCTCCACTTT. This codes for CASRGDSRNSPLHF.

This clonotype was seen many times. This rearrangement joins TRBV6-2 or TRBV6-3 to TRBJ1-1, with TRBD1 matching 8 bases. J was trimmed by 6 bases and V by 5 bases; bases with no gene match: 5. Looked up from germline, CDR1 is MNHEY and CDR2 is SVGEGT. This CDR3 is built from 13 residues. This CDR3 is CASSGQGGAEAFF. CDR3 coding DNA: TGTGCCAGCAGTGGACAGGGAGGCGCTGAAGCTTTCTTT.

This clonotype was counted a few times. The DNA for the CDR3 is TGTGCCAGCCAGGTCGGGGAGACGCAGTATTTT. Translating gives CASQVGETQYF. J is TRBJ2-3 and V is TRBV6-1; TRBD2 might be the D (5 bases). Germline loops: CDR1 MNHNS, CDR2 SASEGT. The CDR3 extends over 11 amino acids. Trimming took 8 bases from V and 9 from J, leaving 12 bases between them.

The chain recombines TRBV9 with TRBJ2-5; D is uncertain. Germline assignment: CDR1 SGDLS and CDR2 YYNGEE. Trimming removed 0 bases from V and 4 bases from J, with 10 bases in between. The CDR3 spans 14 residues. The DNA of the CDR3 is TGTGCCAGCAGCGTAGCCGGCCTTAGAGAGACCCAGTACTTC. Translating it yields CASSVAGLRETQYF.